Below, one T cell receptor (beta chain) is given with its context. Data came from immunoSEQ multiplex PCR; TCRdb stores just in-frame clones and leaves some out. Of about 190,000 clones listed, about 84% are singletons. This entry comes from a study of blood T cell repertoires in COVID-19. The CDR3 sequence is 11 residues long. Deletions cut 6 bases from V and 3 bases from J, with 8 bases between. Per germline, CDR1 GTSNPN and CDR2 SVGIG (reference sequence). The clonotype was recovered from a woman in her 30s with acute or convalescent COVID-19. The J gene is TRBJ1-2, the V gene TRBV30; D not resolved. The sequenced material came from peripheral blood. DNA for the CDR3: TGTGCCTGTGGGAGGGACTATGGCTACACCTTC. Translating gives CACGRDYGYTF.